This TCR beta chain was found in a study of blood T cell repertoires in COVID-19. Overall study context: PBMCs, B-cell-depleted T cells, or T cells provided the cDNA or gDNA that made up the material.

Trimming left V 7 bases short and J 8 bases short, with 14 bases between. Germline V gives CDR1 SNHLY, CDR2 FYNNEI. The CDR3 contains 13 residues. How the authors handled the data: Estimated nucleated cell counts came from reference gene primer amplification. TCRdb's table, derived via immunoSEQ multiplex PCR, lists solely in-frame clones and lacks some. That table supplies the V and J calls and clone size; D and trimming were determined from the DNA. Here the sample spans some 62,000 clones, 78% being singletons. The sequenced material came from peripheral blood. This clonotype was obtained from a man between 60 and 75 years old with COVID-19, enrolled during active disease. The rearrangement joins TRBV2 to TRBJ1-4, with D hard to call. CDR3 DNA sequence: TGTGCCAGCAACCGGGCGGAGGGAGAAAAACTGTTTTTT. Protein: CASNRAEGEKLFF.